A single sample is the source of the 23 T cell receptor beta chains below, sequenced in a study of blood T cell repertoires in COVID-19. Sequencing used immunoSEQ multiplex PCR; TCRdb keeps in-frame clones, though not all of them. The sample yields tens of thousands of clones, over 75% seen once. Sequenced input: peripheral blood. The receptor set was obtained from a human donor with active COVID-19. The donor label of this sample is uncertain.

This chain uses TRBV6-1 with TRBJ2-3, with 12 bases matching TRBD1. From germline, CDR1 is MNHNS and CDR2 SASEGT. The length of the CDR3 is 16 residues. V dropped 3 bases and J dropped 5; count of bases not matched to a gene: 6. DNA of the CDR3: TGTGCCAGCAGTGAGGCGGGACAGGGGGCCAGAGATACGCAGTATTTT. Translated: CASSEAGQGARDTQYF.

This chain connects TRBV15 to TRBJ2-7; no clear D. The CDR3 has 17 residues. V lost 4 bases and J lost 5, with 24 bases in between. Germline CDR1 LNHNV, CDR2 YYDKDF (reference sequence). Here the CDR3 DNA reads TGTGCCACCAGCACGCAAGTCCGGTCTGCTGGTATCCACGAGCAGTACTTC. Translated, it gives CATSTQVRSAGIHEQYF.

The chain links TRBV11-2 to TRBJ2-2; the D gene is possibly TRBD1 (6 bases). The CDR3 runs to 15 residues. V dropped 4 bases and J dropped 7 bases, with 16 bases sitting between them. Germline assignment: CDR1 SGHAT and CDR2 FQNNGV. The CDR3 coding sequence is TGTGCCAGCAGCTCCCGGGACACCACCTTCGGGGAGCTGTTTTTT. Translation gives CASSSRDTTFGELFF. Looking up the rest from reference TRBV11-2 and TRBJ2-2 gives the full variable domain: EAGVAQSPRYKIIEKRQSVAFWCNPISGHATLYWYQQILGQGPKLLIQFQNNGVVDDSQLPKDRFSAERLKGVDSTLKIQPAKLEDSAVYLCASSSRDTTFGELFFGEGSRLTVL.

This rearrangement joins TRBV27 to TRBJ1-1; 8 bases are a match to TRBD1. Germline V gene lookup returns CDR1 MNHEY and CDR2 SMNVEV (reference sequence). This CDR3 is built from 15 residues. J gave up 3 bases and V 6 bases, and 9 bases lay outside the gene matches. CDR3 sequence reads: CASSLNRGKDTEAFF. As DNA, the CDR3 is TGTGCCAGCAGCCTAAACAGGGGGAAGGACACTGAAGCTTTCTTT.

The chain combines TRBV5-4 with TRBJ2-3; TRBD2 matches at 9 bases. The germline gives CDR1 SGHNT, CDR2 YYREEE (reference sequence). The V segment lost 0 bases and the J segment 4 bases; nucleotides outside the gene matches: 9. The CDR3 is 17 amino acids. CDR3 nucleotide sequence: TGTGCCAGCAGCTTGGGGGGGGCTAGCGGGACCTCAGATACGCAGTATTTT. Encoded protein: CASSLGGASGTSDTQYF.

To note about this clone: Other DNA variants within this sample encode the same CDR3. The chain couples TRBV10-2 to TRBJ1-2; 7 bases map to TRBD1. V trimming: 0 bases; J trimming: 5 bases; junction bases outside the gene matches: 0. CDR3 length equals 13 residues. Per the germline V gene, CDR1 is WSHSY and CDR2 is SAAADI. CDR3 nucleotides: TGCGCCAGCAGTGAGTCGACAGGGTATGGCTACACCTTC. This codes for CASSESTGYGYTF.

This chain joins TRBV19 and TRBJ1-4; D is ambiguous. This CDR3 region has 13 residues. CDR1 and CDR2 (germline): LNHDA, SQIVND (reference sequence). The germline V and J ends were trimmed by 5 bases and 0 bases, with 4 bases remaining between them. CDR3 coding DNA: TGTGCCAGTAGTCTTGCAACTAATGAAAAACTGTTTTTT. Its protein is CASSLATNEKLFF. Full variable domain (outside the CDR3, taken from reference TRBV19 and TRBJ1-4): DGGITQSPKYLFRKEGQNVTLSCEQNLNHDAMYWYRQDPGQGLRLIYYSQIVNDFQKGDIAEGYSVSREKKESFPLTVTSAQKNPTAFYLCASSLATNEKLFFGSGTQLSVL.

The chain combines TRBV6-5 with TRBJ1-6; D is perhaps TRBD1 (5 bases). CDR1 and CDR2 (germline): MNHEY, SVGAGI. V lost 0 bases, J lost 14 bases, and 17 bases lay in between. CDR3 length: 15 amino acids. CDR3 in DNA: TGTGCCAGCAGTTACTCGAACACAGGTCTGAGATCCCTCCACTTT. As protein: CASSYSNTGLRSLHF.

V usage is TRBV28 and J usage is TRBJ1-1, with TRBD1 identical over 7 bases. The CDR3 is made up of 14 amino acids. CDR1 is MDHEN and CDR2 is SYDVKM in the germline V gene. The trim removed 6 bases at V and 5 bases at J, leaving 9 bases unmatched. The CDR3 nucleotides are TGTGCCAGCAGGCCGACAGGGCTGGCGACTGAAGCTTTCTTT. Protein: CASRPTGLATEAFF.

This chain connects TRBV9 to TRBJ1-6, with TRBD1 identical over 7 bases. This CDR3 comprises 16 residues. Germline-derived CDR1 and CDR2 are SGDLS and YYNGEE. V lost 4 bases, J lost 8 bases, and 12 bases stayed unmatched. The CDR3 here is CASSTGTARGDSPLHF. The CDR3 bases are TGTGCCAGCAGCACCGGGACAGCCAGGGGGGATTCACCCCTCCACTTT.

The V and J genes are TRBV11-3 and TRBJ2-5, with TRBD2 as a possible D gene (7 bases). The CDR3 totals 15 residues. Germline loops: CDR1 SGHNT, CDR2 YENEEA. V dropped 5 bases and J dropped 3 bases, with 16 bases sitting between them. The CDR3: CASSPGVLAEETQYF. The CDR3 DNA reads TGTGCCAGCAGCCCAGGGGTCCTAGCGGAAGAGACCCAGTACTTC.

CDR3 coding DNA: TGTGCCATCAGTGAGTCACCCTACAGGGCGGAGTCCTATGGCTACACCTTC. This gives the protein CAISESPYRAESYGYTF. The V and J genes are TRBV10-3 and TRBJ1-2; TRBD1 is a possible D gene (6 bases). CDR1 ENHRY and CDR2 SYGVKD come from the germline V gene. V was trimmed by 0 bases and J by 4 bases, leaving 18 bases between them. There are 17 residues in the CDR3.

This clone was seen only a few times. V is TRBV5-1 and J is TRBJ2-3, with TRBD2 matching 8 bases. The germline V gene encodes CDR1 SGHRS and CDR2 YFSETQ. This CDR3 region has 15 residues. Germline trimming cut 0 bases from V and 2 bases from J; bases unmatched to any gene: 2. The CDR3, as DNA: TGCGCCAGCAGCTTGGAGCGGGGGCCCACAGATACGCAGTATTTT. Its translation: CASSLERGPTDTQYF.

The rearrangement uses TRBV27 and TRBJ2-2, with TRBD2 matching 7 bases. The CDR3 contains 16 residues. V dropped 8 bases and J dropped 1; count of bases not matched to a gene: 10. Germline CDR1 reads MNHEY; CDR2 reads SMNVEV (reference sequence). The CDR3 DNA is TGTGCCAGCCGGATAGTGGGAGGGCAGAACACCGGGGAGCTGTTTTTT. Translated, it gives CASRIVGGQNTGELFF.

The rearrangement uses TRBV29-1 and TRBJ2-2; 7 bases are shared with TRBD1. V trimming: 6 bases; J trimming: 1 base; junction bases outside the gene matches: 11. Germline assignment: CDR1 SQVTM and CDR2 ANQGSEA. This CDR3 has 16 amino acids. CDR3 region: CSVASKGAVNTGELFF. CDR3 in DNA: TGCAGCGTGGCTTCGAAGGGGGCAGTGAACACCGGGGAGCTGTTTTTT.

The chain joins TRBV9 to TRBJ1-2, with D possibly TRBD1 on 6 matching bases. Trimming left V 4 bases short and J 4 bases short, with 8 bases between. This CDR3 comprises 12 residues. In germline, CDR1 is SGDLS, CDR2 YYNGEE. The CDR3 sequence is CASSTGFYGYTF. The CDR3 bases are TGTGCCAGCAGCACAGGGTTCTATGGCTACACCTTC. The full variable domain, its missing parts supplied by reference TRBV9 and TRBJ1-2, is DSGVTQTPKHLITATGQRVTLRCSPRSGDLSVYWYQQSLDQGLQFLIQYYNGEERAKGNILERFSAQQFPDLHSELNLSSLELGDSALYFCASSTGFYGYTFGSGTRLTVV.

The genes are TRBV12-5 and TRBJ2-1; 8 bases line up with TRBD2. V was pared by 6 bases and J by 3 bases, with 4 bases of the junction left unmatched. The CDR3 totals 14 residues. CDR1 is LGHNT, CDR2 FRNRAP, per germline. CDR3 sequence reads: CASGPTSVYNEQFF. CDR3 in DNA: TGTGCTAGTGGCCCGACTAGCGTCTACAATGAGCAGTTCTTC.

This chain joins TRBV5-1 and TRBJ2-1; 7 nucleotides agree with TRBD2. Trimming cost V 0 bases and J 2 bases; bases outside gene matches: 8. This CDR3 is built from 17 residues. Germline V gives CDR1 SGHRS, CDR2 YFSETQ. The CDR3 sequence is CASSLGGLPITYNEQFF. The CDR3 bases are TGCGCCAGCAGCTTGGGGGGACTACCTATCACCTACAATGAGCAGTTCTTC.

J is TRBJ2-7 and V is TRBV5-4; 7 nucleotides align to TRBD2. The V gene end was trimmed by 4 bases and the J gene end by 7 bases; junction bases not matched to a gene: 8. The germline CDR1 and CDR2 sequences are SGHNT and YYREEE (reference sequence). The CDR3 is made up of 13 amino acids. CDR3 region: CASSGGGTTEQYV. CDR3 coding DNA: TGTGCCAGCAGCGGGGGGGGTACTACTGAGCAGTACGTC.

CDR3 nucleotide sequence: TGTGCCAGCAGCGAGCGGGCAGGACATGAAAAACTGTTTTTT. Its translation is CASSERAGHEKLFF. The rearrangement uses TRBV9 and TRBJ1-4; D uncertain. With 3 bases removed from V and 6 bases from J, the gap between germline ends came to 12 bases. Germline V CDR1 and CDR2: SGDLS, YYNGEE. The CDR3 runs 14 residues.

This chain connects TRBV18 to TRBJ2-3; the D is unclear. Germline loops: CDR1 KGHSH, CDR2 LQKENI. The CDR3 spans 15 residues. Trimming took off 0 bases at V and 1 base at J, with 8 bases between the two ends. CDR3 sequence: CASSPPAPRTDTQYF. CDR3 nucleotides: TGTGCCAGCTCACCACCGGCACCCCGCACAGATACGCAGTATTTT.

The rearrangement uses TRBV3-1 (or the pseudogene TRBV3-2) and TRBJ2-1; TRBD2 agrees at 8 bases. The CDR3 is 15 residues long. CDR1 LGHDT and CDR2 YNNKEL come from the germline V gene (reference sequence). V lost 3 bases to trimming and J lost 8 bases; unmatched junction nucleotides: 9. The chain's CDR3 is CASSQSRGGVDEQFF. The CDR3 nucleotides read TGTGCCAGCAGCCAGAGCCGGGGGGGCGTGGATGAGCAGTTCTTC.

This clone was found once. The chain is built from TRBV19 and TRBJ1-2; 7 bases map to TRBD1. The CDR3 consists of 14 residues. V was pared by 3 bases and J by 7 bases, with 8 bases of the junction left unmatched. The germline CDR1 and CDR2 sequences are LNHDA and SQIVND (reference sequence). The CDR3, as DNA: TGTGCCAGTAGTATTACAGGGGAAGGATCTGGCTACACCTTC. It encodes CASSITGEGSGYTF.